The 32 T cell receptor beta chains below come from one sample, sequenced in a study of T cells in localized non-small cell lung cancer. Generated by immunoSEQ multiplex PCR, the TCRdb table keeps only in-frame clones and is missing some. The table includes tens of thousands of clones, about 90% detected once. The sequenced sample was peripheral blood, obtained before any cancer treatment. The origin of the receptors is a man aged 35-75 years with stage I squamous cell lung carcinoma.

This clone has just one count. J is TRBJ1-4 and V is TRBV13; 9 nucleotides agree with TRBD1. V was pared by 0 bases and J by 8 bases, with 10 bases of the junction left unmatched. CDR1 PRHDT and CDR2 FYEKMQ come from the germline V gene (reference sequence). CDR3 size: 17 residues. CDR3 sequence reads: CASSLGLMGQGREKLFF. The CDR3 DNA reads TGTGCCAGCAGCTTAGGCCTAATGGGACAGGGCCGCGAAAAACTGTTTTTT.

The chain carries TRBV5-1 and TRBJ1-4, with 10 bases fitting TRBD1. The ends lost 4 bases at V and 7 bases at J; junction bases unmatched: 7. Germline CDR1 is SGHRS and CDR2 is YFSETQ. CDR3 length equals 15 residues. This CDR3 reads CASSPQTGGSEKLFF. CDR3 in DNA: TGCGCCAGCAGCCCCCAGACAGGGGGCAGTGAAAAACTGTTTTTT.

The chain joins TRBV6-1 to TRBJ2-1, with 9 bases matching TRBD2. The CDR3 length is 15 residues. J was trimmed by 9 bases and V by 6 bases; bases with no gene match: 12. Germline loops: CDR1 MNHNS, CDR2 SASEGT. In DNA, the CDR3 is TGTGCCAGCAGCTTGGAGGGCGGGAGGGGGTTTGAGCAGTTCTTC. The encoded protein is CASSLEGGRGFEQFF.

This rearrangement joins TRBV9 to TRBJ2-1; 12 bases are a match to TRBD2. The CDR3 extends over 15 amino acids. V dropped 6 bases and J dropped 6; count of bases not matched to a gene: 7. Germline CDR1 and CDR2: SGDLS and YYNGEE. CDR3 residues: CASNLAGGGRNEQFF. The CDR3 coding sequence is TGTGCCAGCAACCTAGCGGGAGGGGGGCGCAATGAGCAGTTCTTC.

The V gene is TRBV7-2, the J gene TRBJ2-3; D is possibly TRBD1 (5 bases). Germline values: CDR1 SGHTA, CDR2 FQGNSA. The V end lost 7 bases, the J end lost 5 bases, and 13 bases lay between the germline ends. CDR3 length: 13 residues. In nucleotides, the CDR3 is TGTGCCAGCACCGTCCGTGACAGAGATACGCAGTATTTT. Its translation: CASTVRDRDTQYF.

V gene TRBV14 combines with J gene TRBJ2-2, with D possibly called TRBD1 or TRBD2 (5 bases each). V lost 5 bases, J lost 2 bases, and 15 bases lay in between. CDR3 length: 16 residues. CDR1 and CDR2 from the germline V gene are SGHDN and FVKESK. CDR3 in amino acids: CASSVMRGINTGELFF. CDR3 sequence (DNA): TGTGCCAGCAGCGTCATGAGGGGTATAAACACCGGGGAGCTGTTTTTT.

The CDR3 sequence is CASSAIGGTTGELFF. The CDR3 DNA sequence: TGTGCCAGCAGCGCCATAGGGGGGACCACCGGGGAGCTGTTTTTT. The rearrangement links TRBV9 to TRBJ2-2; D tentatively fits TRBD1 or TRBD2 (6 bases each). Germline assignment: CDR1 SGDLS and CDR2 YYNGEE. V was cut by 3 bases and J by 4 bases, with 13 bases left in between. The CDR3 sequence is 15 residues long.

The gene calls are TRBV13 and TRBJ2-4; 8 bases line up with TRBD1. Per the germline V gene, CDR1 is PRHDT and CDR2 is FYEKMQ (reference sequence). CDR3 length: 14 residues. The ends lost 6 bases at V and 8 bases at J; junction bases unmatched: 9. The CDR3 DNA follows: TGTGCCAGCAGATCCTGGACAGGGCGTGACATTCAGTACTTC. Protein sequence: CASRSWTGRDIQYF.

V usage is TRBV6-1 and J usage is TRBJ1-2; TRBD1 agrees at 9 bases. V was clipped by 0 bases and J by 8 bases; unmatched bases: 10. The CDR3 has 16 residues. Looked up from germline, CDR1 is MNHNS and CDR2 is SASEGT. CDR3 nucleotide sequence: TGTGCCAGCAGTGAAGCGGTTGGACAGGGGAATGGAGGCTACACCTTC. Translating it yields CASSEAVGQGNGGYTF.

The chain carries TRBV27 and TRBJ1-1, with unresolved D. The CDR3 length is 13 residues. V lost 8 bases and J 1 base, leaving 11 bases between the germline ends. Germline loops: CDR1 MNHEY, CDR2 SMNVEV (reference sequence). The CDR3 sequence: CASGFFANTEAFF. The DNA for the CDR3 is TGTGCCAGCGGATTTTTCGCGAACACTGAAGCTTTCTTT.

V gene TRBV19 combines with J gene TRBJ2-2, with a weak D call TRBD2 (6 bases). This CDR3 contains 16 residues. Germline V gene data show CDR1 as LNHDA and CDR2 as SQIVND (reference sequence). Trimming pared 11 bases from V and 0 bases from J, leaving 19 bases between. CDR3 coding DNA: TGTGCCTCCCGCCCGGGAGAGACGGCGAACACCGGGGAGCTGTTTTTT. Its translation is CASRPGETANTGELFF.

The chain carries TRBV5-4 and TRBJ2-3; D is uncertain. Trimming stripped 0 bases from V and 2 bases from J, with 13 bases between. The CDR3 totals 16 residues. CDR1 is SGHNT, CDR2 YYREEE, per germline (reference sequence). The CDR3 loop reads CASSLAWRRSTDTQYF. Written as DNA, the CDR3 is TGTGCCAGCAGCTTGGCCTGGCGGAGATCCACAGATACGCAGTATTTT.

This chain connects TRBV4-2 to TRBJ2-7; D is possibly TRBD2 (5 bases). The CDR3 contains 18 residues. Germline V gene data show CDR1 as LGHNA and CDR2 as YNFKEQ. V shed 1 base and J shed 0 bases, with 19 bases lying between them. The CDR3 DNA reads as TGTGCCAGCAGCCAAGGCGGGTCGGGAACTTCCTACTCCTACGAGCAGTACTTC. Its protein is CASSQGGSGTSYSYEQYF.

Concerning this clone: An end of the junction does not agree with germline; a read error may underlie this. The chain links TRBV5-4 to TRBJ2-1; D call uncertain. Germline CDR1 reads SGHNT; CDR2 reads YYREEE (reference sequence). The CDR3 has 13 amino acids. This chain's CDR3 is CASKISSYNEQFF. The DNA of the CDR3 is TGTGCGAGCAAGATCAGCTCCTACAATGAGCAGTTCTTC. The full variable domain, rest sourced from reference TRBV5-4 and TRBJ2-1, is ETGVTQSPTHLIKTRGQQVTLRCSSQSGHNTVSWYQQALGQGPQFIFQYYREEENGRGNFPPRFSGLQFPNYSSELNVNALELDDSALYLCASKISSYNEQFFGPGTRLTVL.

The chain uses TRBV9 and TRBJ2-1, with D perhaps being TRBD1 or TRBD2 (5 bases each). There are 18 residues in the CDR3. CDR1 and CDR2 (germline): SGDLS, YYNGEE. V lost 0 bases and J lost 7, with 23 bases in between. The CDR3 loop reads CASSVGRWGGTNENEQFF. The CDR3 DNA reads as TGTGCCAGCAGCGTAGGACGCTGGGGTGGGACGAATGAAAATGAGCAGTTCTTC.

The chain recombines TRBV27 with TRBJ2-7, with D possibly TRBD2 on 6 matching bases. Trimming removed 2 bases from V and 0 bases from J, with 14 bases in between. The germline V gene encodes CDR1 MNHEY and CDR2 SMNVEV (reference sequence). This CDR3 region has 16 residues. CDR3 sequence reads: CASSLEGLPSSYEQYF. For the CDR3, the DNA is TGTGCCAGCAGTTTAGAGGGACTCCCGAGCTCCTACGAGCAGTACTTC.

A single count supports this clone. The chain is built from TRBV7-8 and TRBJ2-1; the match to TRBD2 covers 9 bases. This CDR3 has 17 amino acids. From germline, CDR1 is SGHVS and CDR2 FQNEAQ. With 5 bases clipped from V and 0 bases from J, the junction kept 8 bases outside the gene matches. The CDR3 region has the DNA TGTGCCAGCAGCCCCCTGACTAGCGGACACTCCTACAATGAGCAGTTCTTC. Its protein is CASSPLTSGHSYNEQFF.

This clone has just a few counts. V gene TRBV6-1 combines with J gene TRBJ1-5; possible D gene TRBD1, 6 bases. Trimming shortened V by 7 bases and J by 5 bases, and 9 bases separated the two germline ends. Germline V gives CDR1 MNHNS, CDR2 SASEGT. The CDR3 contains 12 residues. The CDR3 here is CASNRQDQPQHF. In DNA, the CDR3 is TGTGCCAGCAACCGACAGGATCAGCCCCAGCATTTT.

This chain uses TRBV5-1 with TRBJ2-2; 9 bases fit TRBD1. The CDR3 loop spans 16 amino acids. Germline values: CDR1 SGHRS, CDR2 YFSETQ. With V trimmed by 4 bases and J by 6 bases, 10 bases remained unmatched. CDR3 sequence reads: CASSQRDRALSGELFF. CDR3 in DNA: TGCGCCAGCAGCCAAAGGGACAGGGCCTTATCCGGGGAGCTGTTTTTT.

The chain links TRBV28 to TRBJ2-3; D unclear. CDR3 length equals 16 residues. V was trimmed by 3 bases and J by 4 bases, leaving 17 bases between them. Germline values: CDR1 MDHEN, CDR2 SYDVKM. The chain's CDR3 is CASSLAHDAGPDTQYF. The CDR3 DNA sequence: TGTGCCAGCAGTTTGGCCCACGACGCAGGCCCAGATACGCAGTATTTT.

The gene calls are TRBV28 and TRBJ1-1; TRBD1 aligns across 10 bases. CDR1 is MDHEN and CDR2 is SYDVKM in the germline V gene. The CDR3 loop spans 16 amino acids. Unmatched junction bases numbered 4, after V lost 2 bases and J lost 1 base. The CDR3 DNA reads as TGTGCCAGCAGTTTAGGGGACAGGGGTGGGAACACTGAAGCTTTCTTT. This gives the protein CASSLGDRGGNTEAFF.

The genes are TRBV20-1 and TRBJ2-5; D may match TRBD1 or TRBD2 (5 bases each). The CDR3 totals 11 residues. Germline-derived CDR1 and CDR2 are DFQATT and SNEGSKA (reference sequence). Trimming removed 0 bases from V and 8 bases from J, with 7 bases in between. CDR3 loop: CSARDGDTQYF. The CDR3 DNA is TGCAGTGCTAGAGATGGGGACACCCAGTACTTC.

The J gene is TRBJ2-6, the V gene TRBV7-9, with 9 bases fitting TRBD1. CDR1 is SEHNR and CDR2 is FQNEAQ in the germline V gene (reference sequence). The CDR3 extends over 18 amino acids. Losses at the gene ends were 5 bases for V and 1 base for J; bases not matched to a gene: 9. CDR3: CASSQLWTGASGANVLTF. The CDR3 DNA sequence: TGTGCCAGCAGCCAACTCTGGACAGGGGCGTCTGGGGCCAACGTCCTGACTTTC. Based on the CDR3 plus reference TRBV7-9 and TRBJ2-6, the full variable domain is DTGVSQNPRHKITKRGQNVTFRCDPISEHNRLYWYRQTLGQGPEFLTYFQNEAQLEKSRLLSDRFSAERPKGSFSTLEIQRTEQGDSAMYLCASSQLWTGASGANVLTFGAGSRLTVL.

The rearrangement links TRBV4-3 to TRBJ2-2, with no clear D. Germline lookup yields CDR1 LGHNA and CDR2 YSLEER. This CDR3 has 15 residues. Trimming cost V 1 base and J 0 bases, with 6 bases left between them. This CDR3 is CASSQGTANTGELFF. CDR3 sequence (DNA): TGCGCCAGCAGCCAAGGCACAGCGAACACCGGGGAGCTGTTTTTT.

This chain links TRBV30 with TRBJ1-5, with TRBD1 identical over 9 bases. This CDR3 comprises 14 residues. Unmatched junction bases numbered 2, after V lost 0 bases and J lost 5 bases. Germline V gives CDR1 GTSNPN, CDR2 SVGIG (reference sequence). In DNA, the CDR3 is TGTGCCTGGAGTGTATGGACAGGGGATCAGCCCCAGCATTTT. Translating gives CAWSVWTGDQPQHF.

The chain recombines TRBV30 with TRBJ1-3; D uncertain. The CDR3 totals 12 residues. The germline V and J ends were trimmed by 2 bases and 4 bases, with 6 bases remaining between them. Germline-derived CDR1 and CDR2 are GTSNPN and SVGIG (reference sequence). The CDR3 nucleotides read TGTGCCTGGAGTAACGGCGGAAACACCATATATTTT. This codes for CAWSNGGNTIYF.

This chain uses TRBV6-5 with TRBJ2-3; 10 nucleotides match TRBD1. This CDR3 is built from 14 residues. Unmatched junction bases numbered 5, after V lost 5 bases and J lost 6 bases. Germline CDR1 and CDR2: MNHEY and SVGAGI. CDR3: CASSGGTGADTQYF. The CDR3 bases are TGTGCCAGCAGTGGCGGGACAGGGGCTGATACGCAGTATTTT.

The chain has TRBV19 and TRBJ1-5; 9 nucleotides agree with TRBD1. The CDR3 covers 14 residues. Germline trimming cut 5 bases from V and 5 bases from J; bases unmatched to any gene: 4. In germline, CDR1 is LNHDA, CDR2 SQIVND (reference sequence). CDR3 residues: CASSPRQGDQPQHF. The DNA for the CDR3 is TGTGCCAGTAGTCCGCGACAGGGGGATCAGCCCCAGCATTTT.

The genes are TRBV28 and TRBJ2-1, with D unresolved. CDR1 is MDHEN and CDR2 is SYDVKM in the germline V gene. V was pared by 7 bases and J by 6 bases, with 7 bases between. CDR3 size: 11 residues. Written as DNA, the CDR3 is TGTGCCAGCAACTGGTTCAATGAGCAGTTCTTC. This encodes CASNWFNEQFF.

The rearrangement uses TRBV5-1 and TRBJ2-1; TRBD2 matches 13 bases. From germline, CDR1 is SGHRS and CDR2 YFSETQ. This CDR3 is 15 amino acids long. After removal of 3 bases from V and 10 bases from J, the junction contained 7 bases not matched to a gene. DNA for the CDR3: TGCGCCAGCAGCTACGGACTAGCGGGAGCAGGGGAGCAGTTCTTC. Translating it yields CASSYGLAGAGEQFF.

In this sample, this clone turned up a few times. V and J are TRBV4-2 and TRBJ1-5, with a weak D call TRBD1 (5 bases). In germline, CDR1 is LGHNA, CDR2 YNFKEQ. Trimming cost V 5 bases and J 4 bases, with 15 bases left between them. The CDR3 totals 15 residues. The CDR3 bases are TGTGCCAGCAGCTCAGGAAGCAGGGAGAATCAGCCCCAGCATTTT. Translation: CASSSGSRENQPQHF.

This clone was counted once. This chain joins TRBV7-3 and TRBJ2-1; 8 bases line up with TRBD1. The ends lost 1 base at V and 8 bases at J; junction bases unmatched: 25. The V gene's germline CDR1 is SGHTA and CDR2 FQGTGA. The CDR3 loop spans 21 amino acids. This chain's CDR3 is CASSLKIPGQAPGRLEDEQFF. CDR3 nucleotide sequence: TGTGCCAGCAGCTTAAAGATTCCGGGACAGGCTCCGGGACGATTAGAGGATGAGCAGTTCTTC. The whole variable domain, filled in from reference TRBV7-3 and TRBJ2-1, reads GAGVSQTPSNKVTEKGKYVELRCDPISGHTALYWYRQSLGQGPEFLIYFQGTGAADDSGLPNDRFFAVRPEGSVSTLKIQRTERGDSAVYLCASSLKIPGQAPGRLEDEQFFGPGTRLTVL.